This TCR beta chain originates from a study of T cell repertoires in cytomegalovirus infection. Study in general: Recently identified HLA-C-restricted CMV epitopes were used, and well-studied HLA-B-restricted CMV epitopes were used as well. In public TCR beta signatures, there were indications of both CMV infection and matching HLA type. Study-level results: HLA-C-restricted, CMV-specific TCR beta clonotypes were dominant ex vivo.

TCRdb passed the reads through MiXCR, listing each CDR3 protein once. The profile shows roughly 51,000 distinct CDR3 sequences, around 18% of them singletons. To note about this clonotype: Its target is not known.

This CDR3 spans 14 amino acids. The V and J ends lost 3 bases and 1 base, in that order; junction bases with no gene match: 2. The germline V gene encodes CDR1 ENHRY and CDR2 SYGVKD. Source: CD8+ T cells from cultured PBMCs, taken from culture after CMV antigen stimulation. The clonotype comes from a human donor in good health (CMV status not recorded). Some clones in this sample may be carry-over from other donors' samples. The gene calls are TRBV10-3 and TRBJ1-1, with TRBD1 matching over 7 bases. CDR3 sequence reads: CAISDKGANTEAFF. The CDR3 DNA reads TGTGCCATCAGTGATAAGGGGGCGAACACTGAAGCTTTCTTT.